This section outlines one TCR beta chain sequence together with its context. The target antigen is unknown. Sequencing was performed with immunoSEQ multiplex PCR; in TCRdb, only in-frame clones are kept and a portion is missing. Of roughly 61,000 clones detected, roughly four fifths appear once; the ten largest clones hold about 2.4%. This record belongs to a study of vaccination effects on CD4 cells after COVID-19. The wider study: Participants completed two doses of the BNT162b2 or mRNA-1273 vaccine.

CDR1 and CDR2 (germline): SGDLS, YYNGEE. V lost 0 bases and J 9 bases, leaving 13 bases between the germline ends. This CDR3 spans 14 amino acids. Whole-study results and caveats: Late after vaccination, infection- and vaccine-induced clones showed marked clonal contraction.

Before sequencing, viral peptide pools were used by the ViraFEST assay to expand antigen-specific CD4+ T cells. On day 10 of culture, CD4+ T cells were separated out. Vaccine recipients lacked prior SARS-CoV-2 infection and had negative nucleocapsid antibodies. The genes are TRBV9 and TRBJ2-1; D not certain. The sample in question was CD4+ T cells from PBMCs cultured with HCoV-229E spike peptides, obtained before COVID-19 vaccination. The receptor's source is a human donor who received a COVID-19 vaccine. CDR3 bases: TGTGCCAGCAGCGTAGGGCAAACAGTAGGTGAGCAGTTCTTC. Protein: CASSVGQTVGEQFF.